Listed here are 10 T cell receptor beta chains from one sample, sequenced in a study of blood T cell repertoires in COVID-19. TCRdb keeps only in-frame clones here, not all; method: immunoSEQ multiplex PCR. The data show over 200,000 clones, with 83% seen just once and roughly 1.3% held by the top ten. What was sequenced was peripheral blood. All receptors derive from a woman younger than 45 with COVID-19, enrolled during active disease.

This chain uses TRBV19 with TRBJ1-6; 9 nucleotides line up with TRBD1. The V segment lost 4 bases and the J segment 5 bases; nucleotides outside the gene matches: 9. The CDR3 loop spans 17 amino acids. Per the germline V gene, CDR1 is LNHDA and CDR2 is SQIVND (reference sequence). The CDR3 nucleotides read TGTGCCAGTAGTACGCGTAACCGGGACAGGGATAATTCACCCCTCCACTTT. It specifies CASSTRNRDRDNSPLHF.

This chain connects TRBV5-6 to TRBJ1-1; 8 bases line up with TRBD1. After removal of 3 bases from V and 7 bases from J, the junction contained 11 bases not matched to a gene. CDR1 and CDR2 from the germline V gene are SGHDT and YYEEEE. CDR3 length: 15 amino acids. For the CDR3, the DNA is TGTGCCAGCAGCTGGGGGGACAGGTATTTTATTGAAGCTTTCTTT. Translation gives CASSWGDRYFIEAFF.

The chain employs TRBV19 and TRBJ2-1; 10 bases match TRBD2. This CDR3 is 14 amino acids long. The trim removed 3 bases at V and 10 bases at J, leaving 6 bases unmatched. CDR1 and CDR2 (germline): LNHDA, SQIVND (reference sequence). The chain's CDR3 is CASSIGTSAWEQFF. As DNA, the CDR3 is TGTGCCAGTAGTATCGGGACTAGCGCGTGGGAGCAGTTCTTC.

The count of this clone is one. The genes are TRBV7-9 and TRBJ2-1, with D tentatively TRBD1 (6 bases). Trimming stripped 5 bases from V and 2 bases from J, with 13 bases between. The CDR3 is 15 amino acids. Per germline, CDR1 SEHNR and CDR2 FQNEAQ (reference sequence). The CDR3 DNA is TGTGCCAGCAGCGGCCGGGACACCGCCTACAATGAGCAGTTCTTC. This gives the protein CASSGRDTAYNEQFF. Based on the CDR3 plus reference TRBV7-9 and TRBJ2-1, the full variable domain is DTGVSQNPRHKITKRGQNVTFRCDPISEHNRLYWYRQTLGQGPEFLTYFQNEAQLEKSRLLSDRFSAERPKGSFSTLEIQRTEQGDSAMYLCASSGRDTAYNEQFFGPGTRLTVL.

In its sample, this clone was seen once. The chain is built from TRBV20-1 and TRBJ2-1, with unresolved D. Trimming cost V 6 bases and J 6 bases, with 9 bases left between them. CDR1 and CDR2 (germline): DFQATT, SNEGSKA (reference sequence). The length of the CDR3 is 11 residues. The CDR3 region is CSANSGNEQFF. CDR3 sequence (DNA): TGCAGTGCCAATAGTGGCAATGAGCAGTTCTTC.

The V call is TRBV2, the J call TRBJ1-1; 8 bases align to TRBD1. Germline CDR1 SNHLY, CDR2 FYNNEI. The CDR3 sequence is 14 residues long. V gave up 7 bases and J gave up 5 bases; unmatched junction bases: 9. The CDR3 DNA sequence: TGTGCCAGCAACGTAGGTACAGGGGGGACTGAAGCTTTCTTT. Its protein is CASNVGTGGTEAFF.

This chain connects TRBV11-2 to TRBJ1-1; D is unclear. Per the germline V gene, CDR1 is SGHAT and CDR2 is FQNNGV. This CDR3 region has 14 residues. V shed 5 bases and J shed 0 bases, with 10 bases lying between them. The DNA of the CDR3 is TGTGCCAGCAGCCACCCCGGTATGAACACTGAAGCTTTCTTT. Protein sequence: CASSHPGMNTEAFF.

The chain's CDR3 is CASSETEGAAYNEQFF. The CDR3 coding sequence is TGTGCCAGCAGTGAAACGGAGGGGGCGGCCTACAATGAGCAGTTCTTC. The chain links TRBV2 to TRBJ2-1; the D gene is possibly TRBD1 (7 bases). The germline V gene encodes CDR1 SNHLY and CDR2 FYNNEI. This CDR3 has 16 residues. Deletions cut 2 bases from V and 2 bases from J, with 13 bases between. Using reference TRBV2 and TRBJ2-1 for the parts outside the CDR3, the full variable domain is EPEVTQTPSHQVTQMGQEVILRCVPISNHLYFYWYRQILGQKVEFLVSFYNNEISEKSEIFDDQFSVERPDGSNFTLKIRSTKLEDSAMYFCASSETEGAAYNEQFFGPGTRLTVL.

This clone has just one count. The rearrangement links TRBV11-2 to TRBJ2-5; tentative D call: TRBD1 (6 bases). Looked up from germline, CDR1 is SGHAT and CDR2 is FQNNGV. The CDR3 length is 17 residues. Trimming removed 1 base at V and 1 base at J, with 16 bases between. In DNA, the CDR3 is TGTGCCAGCAGCTTAGGTGGCAGGGGCGGTAGCCAAGAGACCCAGTACTTC. Its protein is CASSLGGRGGSQETQYF.

Comments on this clone: One junction end does not reproduce the germline sequence, and a read error may be involved. The rearrangement uses TRBV3-1 (or the pseudogene TRBV3-2) and TRBJ1-3, with TRBD1 as a possible D gene (5 bases). Germline V gene lookup returns CDR1 LGHDT and CDR2 YNNKEL (reference sequence). This CDR3 region has 15 residues. Here the CDR3 reads CASSQRRGSGSTIYF. As DNA, the CDR3 is TGTGCCAGCAGCCAACGGAGGGGTTCTGGAAGCACCATATATTTT.